This TCR beta chain was recorded in a study of blood T cell repertoires in COVID-19. Only in-frame clones appear in the TCRdb table, and some are missing; sequencing was by immunoSEQ multiplex PCR. Of 150,000 to 200,000 clones listed, about 84% are singletons. Per germline, CDR1 MNHNS and CDR2 SASEGT. The V end lost 1 base, the J end lost 4 bases, and 8 bases lay between the germline ends. The CDR3 covers 15 residues. The table lists this clone with a few counts. The sequence was collected from a man over 45 who had recovered from COVID-19. The specimen was PBMCs or T cells enriched from blood (not recorded which). J is TRBJ1-6 and V is TRBV6-1; a weak D match, TRBD1 (5 bases). CDR3 nucleotides: TGTGCCAGCAGTGAAGTGGGGGGGTATAATTCACCCCTCCACTTT. Encoded protein: CASSEVGGYNSPLHF.